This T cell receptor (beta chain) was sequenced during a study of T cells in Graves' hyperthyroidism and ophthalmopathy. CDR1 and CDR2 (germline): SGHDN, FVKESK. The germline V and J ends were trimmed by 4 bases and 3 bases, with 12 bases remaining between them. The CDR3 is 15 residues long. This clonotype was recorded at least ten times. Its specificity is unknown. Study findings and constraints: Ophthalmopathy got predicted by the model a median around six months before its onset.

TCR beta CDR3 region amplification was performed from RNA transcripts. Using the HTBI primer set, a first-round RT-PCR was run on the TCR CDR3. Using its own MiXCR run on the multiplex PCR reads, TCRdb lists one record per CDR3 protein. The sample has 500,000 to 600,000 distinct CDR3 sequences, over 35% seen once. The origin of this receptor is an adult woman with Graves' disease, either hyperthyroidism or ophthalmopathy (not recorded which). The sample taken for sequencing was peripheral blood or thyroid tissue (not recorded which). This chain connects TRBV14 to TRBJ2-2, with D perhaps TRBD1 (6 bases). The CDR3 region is CASSLRTAYTGELFF. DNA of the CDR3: TGTGCCAGCAGCCTTAGGACAGCCTACACCGGGGAGCTGTTTTTT.